This T cell receptor (beta chain) was sequenced for a study of blood T cell repertoires in COVID-19. Germline CDR1 MNHEY, CDR2 SVGAGI. The CDR3 has 15 amino acids. With V trimmed by 7 bases and J by 2 bases, 4 bases remained unmatched. Authors' processing steps: Amplifying reference gene primers gave estimates of nucleated cell counts. Measured with immunoSEQ multiplex PCR; TCRdb has only the in-frame clones, and not every one. The DNA gave D and trimming, while V, J and clone size come from that table. The table shows tens of thousands of clones, with under 95% occurring only once. J is TRBJ1-4 and V is TRBV6-5, with 10 bases fitting TRBD1. This clonotype originated in a man aged 65 to 79 with active COVID-19. The sequenced sample was peripheral blood. The CDR3 reads CASTDRGRTNEKLFF. The CDR3 coding sequence is TGTGCCAGCACGGACAGGGGGAGGACTAATGAAAAACTGTTTTTT.